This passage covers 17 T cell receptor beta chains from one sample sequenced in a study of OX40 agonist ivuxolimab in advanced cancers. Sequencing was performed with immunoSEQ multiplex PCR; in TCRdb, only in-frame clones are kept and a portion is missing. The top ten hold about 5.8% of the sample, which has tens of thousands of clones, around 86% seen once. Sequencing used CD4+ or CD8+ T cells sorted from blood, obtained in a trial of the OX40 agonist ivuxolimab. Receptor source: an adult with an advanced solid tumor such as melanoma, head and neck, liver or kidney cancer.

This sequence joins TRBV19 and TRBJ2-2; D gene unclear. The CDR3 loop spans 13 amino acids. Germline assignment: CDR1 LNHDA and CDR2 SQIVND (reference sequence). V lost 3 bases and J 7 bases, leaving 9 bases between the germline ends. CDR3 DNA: TGTGCCAGTAGTATGACCCGCGGCGGGGAGCTGTTTTTT. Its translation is CASSMTRGGELFF.

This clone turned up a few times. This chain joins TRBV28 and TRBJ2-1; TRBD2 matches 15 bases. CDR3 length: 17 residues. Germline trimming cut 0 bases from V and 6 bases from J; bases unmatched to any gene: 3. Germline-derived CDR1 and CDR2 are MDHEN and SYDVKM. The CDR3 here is CASSLWGLAGGSNEQFF. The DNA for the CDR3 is TGTGCCAGCAGTTTATGGGGACTAGCGGGAGGTAGCAATGAGCAGTTCTTC.

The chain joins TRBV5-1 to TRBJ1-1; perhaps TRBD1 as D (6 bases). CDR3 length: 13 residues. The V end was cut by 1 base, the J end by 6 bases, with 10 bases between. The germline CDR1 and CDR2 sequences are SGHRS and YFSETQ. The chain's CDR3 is CASSLTPGAEAFF. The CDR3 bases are TGCGCCAGCAGCTTGACTCCAGGGGCTGAAGCTTTCTTT.

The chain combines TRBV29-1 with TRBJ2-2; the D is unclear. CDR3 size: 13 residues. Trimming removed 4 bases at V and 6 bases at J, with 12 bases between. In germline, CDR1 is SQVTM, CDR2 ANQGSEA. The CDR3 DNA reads TGCAGCGTTGTATTGTTTTCCGCCGGGGAGCTGTTTTTT. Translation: CSVVLFSAGELFF.

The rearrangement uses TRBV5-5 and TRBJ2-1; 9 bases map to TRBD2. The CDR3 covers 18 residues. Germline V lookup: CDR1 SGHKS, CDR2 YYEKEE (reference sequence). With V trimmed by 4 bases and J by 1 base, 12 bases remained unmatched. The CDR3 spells CASSTGLATPPSYNEQFF. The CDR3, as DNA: TGTGCCAGCAGCACGGGACTAGCTACACCCCCATCCTACAATGAGCAGTTCTTC.

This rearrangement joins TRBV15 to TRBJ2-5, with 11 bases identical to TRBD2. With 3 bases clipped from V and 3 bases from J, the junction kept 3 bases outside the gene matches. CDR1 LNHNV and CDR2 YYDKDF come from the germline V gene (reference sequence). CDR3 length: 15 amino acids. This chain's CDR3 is CATSSFSGGEETQYF. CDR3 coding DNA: TGTGCCACCAGCAGTTTTAGCGGGGGGGAAGAGACCCAGTACTTC. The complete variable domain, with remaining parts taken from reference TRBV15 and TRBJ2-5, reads DAMVIQNPRYQVTQFGKPVTLSCSQTLNHNVMYWYQQKSSQAPKLLFHYYDKDFNNEADTPDNFQSRRPNTSFCFLDIRSPGLGDTAMYLCATSSFSGGEETQYFGPGTRLLVL.

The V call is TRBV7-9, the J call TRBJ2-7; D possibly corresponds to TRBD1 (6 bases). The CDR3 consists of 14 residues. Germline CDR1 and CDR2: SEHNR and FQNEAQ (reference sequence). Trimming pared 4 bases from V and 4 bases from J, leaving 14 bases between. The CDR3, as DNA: TGTGCCAGCAGCTACTGGGACACGGCGTACGAGCAGTACTTC. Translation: CASSYWDTAYEQYF.

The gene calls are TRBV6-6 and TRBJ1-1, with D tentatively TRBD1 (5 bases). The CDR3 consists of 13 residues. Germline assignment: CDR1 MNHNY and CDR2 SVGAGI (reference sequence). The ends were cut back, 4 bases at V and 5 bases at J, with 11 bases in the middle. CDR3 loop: CASSSGTGTEAFF. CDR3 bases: TGTGCCAGCAGTTCCGGGACGGGGACTGAAGCTTTCTTT.

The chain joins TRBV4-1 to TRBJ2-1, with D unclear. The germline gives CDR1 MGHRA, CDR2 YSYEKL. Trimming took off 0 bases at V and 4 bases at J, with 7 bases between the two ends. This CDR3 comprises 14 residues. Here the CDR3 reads CASSQERRYNEQFF. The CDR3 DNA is TGCGCCAGCAGCCAAGAGCGACGGTACAATGAGCAGTTCTTC.

CDR3 protein: CASSLLQGYYEQYF. CDR3 bases: TGTGCCAGCAGTTTGCTACAGGGATACTACGAGCAGTACTTC. The J gene is TRBJ2-7, the V gene TRBV28; D is possibly TRBD1 (6 bases). CDR3 size: 14 residues. The V gene lost 3 bases and the J gene lost 3 bases, with 12 bases spanning the gap. CDR1 MDHEN and CDR2 SYDVKM come from the germline V gene.

CDR3: CASSLALWQNNEAFF. The CDR3 nucleotides read TGTGCCAGCAGCTTAGCTCTCTGGCAGAATAATGAAGCTTTCTTT. The rearrangement links TRBV7-9 to TRBJ1-1; no firm D call. CDR3 length equals 15 residues. V was cut by 0 bases and J by 7 bases, with 15 bases left in between. The germline V gene has CDR1 SEHNR and CDR2 FQNEAQ (reference sequence).

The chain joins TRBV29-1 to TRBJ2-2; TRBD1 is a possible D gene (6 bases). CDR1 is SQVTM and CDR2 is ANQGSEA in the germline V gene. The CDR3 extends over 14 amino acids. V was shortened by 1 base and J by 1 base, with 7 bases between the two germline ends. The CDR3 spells CSVEGTENTGELFF. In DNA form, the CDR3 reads TGCAGCGTTGAAGGGACAGAGAACACCGGGGAGCTGTTTTTT.

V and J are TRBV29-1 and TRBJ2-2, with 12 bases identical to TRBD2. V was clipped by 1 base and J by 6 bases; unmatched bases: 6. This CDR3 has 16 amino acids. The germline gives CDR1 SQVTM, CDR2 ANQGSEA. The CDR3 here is CSVEGGLAGSAGELFF. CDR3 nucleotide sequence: TGCAGCGTTGAAGGTGGACTAGCGGGATCGGCCGGGGAGCTGTTTTTT.

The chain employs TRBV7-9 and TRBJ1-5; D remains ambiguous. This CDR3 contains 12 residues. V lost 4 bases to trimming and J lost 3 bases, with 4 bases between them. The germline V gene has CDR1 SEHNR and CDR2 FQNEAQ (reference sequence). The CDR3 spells CASSSDNQPQHF. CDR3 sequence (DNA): TGTGCCAGCAGCTCCGACAATCAGCCCCAGCATTTT.

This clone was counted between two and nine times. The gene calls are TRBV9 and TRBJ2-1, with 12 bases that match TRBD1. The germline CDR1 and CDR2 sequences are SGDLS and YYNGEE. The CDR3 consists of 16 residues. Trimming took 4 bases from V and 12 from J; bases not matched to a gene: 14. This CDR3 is CASSLSGTGGKKGQFF. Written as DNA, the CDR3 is TGTGCCAGCAGCCTTAGTGGGACAGGGGGCAAAAAAGGGCAGTTCTTC.

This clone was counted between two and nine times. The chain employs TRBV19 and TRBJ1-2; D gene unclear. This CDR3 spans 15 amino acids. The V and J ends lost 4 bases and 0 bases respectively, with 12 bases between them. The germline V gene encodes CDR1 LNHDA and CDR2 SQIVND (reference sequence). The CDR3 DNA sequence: TGTGCCAGTAGTACCCAGGACTTCACTAACTATGGCTACACCTTC. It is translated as CASSTQDFTNYGYTF.

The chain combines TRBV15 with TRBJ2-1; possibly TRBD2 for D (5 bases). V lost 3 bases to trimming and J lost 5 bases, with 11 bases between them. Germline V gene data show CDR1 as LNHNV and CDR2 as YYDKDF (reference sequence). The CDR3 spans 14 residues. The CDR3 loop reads CATSRSDFHNEQFF. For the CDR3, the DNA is TGTGCCACCAGCAGGTCGGACTTCCACAATGAGCAGTTCTTC.